The source of this T cell receptor beta chain is a study of glioma-infiltrating T cells. This CDR3 is built from 14 residues. V trimming: 6 bases; J trimming: 3 bases; junction bases outside the gene matches: 4. Germline CDR1 MNHNS, CDR2 SASEGT. Findings and caveats of the study: Only very few CDR3 sequences appeared in both tissue and blood. Tissue-blood divergence was below expectation in non-neoplastic patients, above in gliomas.

This clonotype was observed many times. Its antigen is not identified. The iRepertoire nested amplicon-rescue multiplex PCR amplified TCR alpha and beta CDR3s from RNA. One-step reverse transcription and amplification started from approximately 100-400 ng of tissue mRNA or PBMC total RNA. TCRdb processed the multiplex PCR reads anew with MiXCR; each CDR3 protein has one entry. The sample holds fewer than 200,000 distinct CDR3 sequences, 32% seen once. This chain joins TRBV6-1 and TRBJ1-5, with 8 bases that match TRBD1. This TCR derives from a human donor with low-grade glioma or glioblastoma, undergoing nonglioma brain surgery, or in good health (not recorded which). Material for sequencing was glioma tissue, nonneoplastic brain tissue, or PBMCs (not recorded which). For the CDR3, the DNA is TGTGCCAGCAGATCGGACAGGGACAATCAGCCCCAGCATTTT. This sequence encodes CASRSDRDNQPQHF.